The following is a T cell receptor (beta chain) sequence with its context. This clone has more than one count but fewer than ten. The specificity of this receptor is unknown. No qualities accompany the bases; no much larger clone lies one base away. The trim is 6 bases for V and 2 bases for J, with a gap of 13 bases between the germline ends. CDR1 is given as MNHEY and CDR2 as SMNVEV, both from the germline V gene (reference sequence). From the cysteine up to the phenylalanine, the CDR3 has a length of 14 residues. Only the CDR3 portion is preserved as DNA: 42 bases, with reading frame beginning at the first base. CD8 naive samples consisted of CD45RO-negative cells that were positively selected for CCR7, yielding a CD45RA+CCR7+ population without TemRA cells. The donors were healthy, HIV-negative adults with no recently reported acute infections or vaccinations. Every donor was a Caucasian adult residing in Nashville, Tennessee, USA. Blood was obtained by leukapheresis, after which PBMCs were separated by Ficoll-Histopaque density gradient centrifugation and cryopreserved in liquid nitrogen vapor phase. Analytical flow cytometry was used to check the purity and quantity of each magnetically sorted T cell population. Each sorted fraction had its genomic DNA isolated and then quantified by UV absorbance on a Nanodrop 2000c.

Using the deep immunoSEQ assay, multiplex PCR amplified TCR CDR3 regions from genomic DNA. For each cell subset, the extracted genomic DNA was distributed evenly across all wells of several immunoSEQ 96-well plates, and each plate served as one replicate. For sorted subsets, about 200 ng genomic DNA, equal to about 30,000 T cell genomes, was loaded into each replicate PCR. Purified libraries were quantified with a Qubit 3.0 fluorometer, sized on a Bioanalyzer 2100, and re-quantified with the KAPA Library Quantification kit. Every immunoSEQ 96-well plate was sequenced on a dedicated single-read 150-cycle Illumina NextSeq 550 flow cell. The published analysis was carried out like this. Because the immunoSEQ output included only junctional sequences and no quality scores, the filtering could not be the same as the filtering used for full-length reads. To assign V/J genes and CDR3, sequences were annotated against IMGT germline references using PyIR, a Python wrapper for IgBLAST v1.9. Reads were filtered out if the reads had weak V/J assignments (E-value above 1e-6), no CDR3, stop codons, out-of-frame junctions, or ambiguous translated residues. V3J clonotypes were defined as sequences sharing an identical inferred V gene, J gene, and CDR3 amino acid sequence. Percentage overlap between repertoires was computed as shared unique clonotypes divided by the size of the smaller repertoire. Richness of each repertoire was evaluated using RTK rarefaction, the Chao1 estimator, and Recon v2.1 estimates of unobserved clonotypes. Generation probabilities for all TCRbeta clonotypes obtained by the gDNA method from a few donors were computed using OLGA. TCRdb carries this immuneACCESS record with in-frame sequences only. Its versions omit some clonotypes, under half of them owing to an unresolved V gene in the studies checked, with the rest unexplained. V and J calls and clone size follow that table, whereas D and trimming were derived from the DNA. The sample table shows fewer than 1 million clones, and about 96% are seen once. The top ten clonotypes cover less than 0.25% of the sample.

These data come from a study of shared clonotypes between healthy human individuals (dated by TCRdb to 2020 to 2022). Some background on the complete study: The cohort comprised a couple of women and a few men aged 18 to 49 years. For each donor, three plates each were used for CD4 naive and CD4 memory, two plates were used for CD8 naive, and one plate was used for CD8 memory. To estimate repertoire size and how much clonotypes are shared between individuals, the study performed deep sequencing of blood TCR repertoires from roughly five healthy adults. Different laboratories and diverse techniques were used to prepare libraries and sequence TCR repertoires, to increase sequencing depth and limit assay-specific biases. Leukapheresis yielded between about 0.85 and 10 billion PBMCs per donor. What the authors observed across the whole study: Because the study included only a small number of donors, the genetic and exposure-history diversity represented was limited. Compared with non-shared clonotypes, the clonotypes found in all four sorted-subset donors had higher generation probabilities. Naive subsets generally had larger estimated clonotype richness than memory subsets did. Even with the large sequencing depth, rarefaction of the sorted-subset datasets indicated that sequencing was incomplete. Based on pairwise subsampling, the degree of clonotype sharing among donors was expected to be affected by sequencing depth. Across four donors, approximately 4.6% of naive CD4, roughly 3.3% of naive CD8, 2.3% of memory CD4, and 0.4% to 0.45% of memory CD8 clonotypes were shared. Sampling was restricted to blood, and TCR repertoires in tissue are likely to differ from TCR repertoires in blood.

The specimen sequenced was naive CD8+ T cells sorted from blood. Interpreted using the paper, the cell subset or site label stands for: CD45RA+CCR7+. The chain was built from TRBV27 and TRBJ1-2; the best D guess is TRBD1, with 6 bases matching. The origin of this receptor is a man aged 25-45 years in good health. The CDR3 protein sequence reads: CASSTYRENYGYTF. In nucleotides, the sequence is TGTGCCAGCAGCACTTACAGGGAAAACTATGGCTACACCTTC.